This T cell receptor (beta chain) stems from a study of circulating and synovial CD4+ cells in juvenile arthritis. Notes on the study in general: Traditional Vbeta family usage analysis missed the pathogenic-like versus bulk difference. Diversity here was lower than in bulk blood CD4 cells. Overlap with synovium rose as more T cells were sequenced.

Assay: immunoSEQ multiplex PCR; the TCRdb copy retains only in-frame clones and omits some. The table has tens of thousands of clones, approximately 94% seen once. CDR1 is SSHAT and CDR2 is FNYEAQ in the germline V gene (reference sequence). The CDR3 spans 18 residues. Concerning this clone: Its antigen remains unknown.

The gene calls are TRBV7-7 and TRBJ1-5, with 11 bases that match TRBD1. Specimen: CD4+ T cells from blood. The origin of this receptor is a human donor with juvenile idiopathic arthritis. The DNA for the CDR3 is TGTGCTAGCGTAAAGAAGGGGACAGGGGGTCGGCTTAATCAGCCCCAGCATTTT. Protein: CASVKKGTGGRLNQPQHF.